The T cell receptor beta chain under discussion was sequenced for a study of T cell repertoires in cytomegalovirus infection. The overall study: Public signatures in TCR beta pointed to CMV infection and matching HLA type. Study-level findings and limits: HLA-C-restricted CMV clonotypes gave the most frequent clonotype in two of eight donors.

This CDR3 has 15 residues. V lost 4 bases and J lost 3, with 16 bases in between. Germline-derived CDR1 and CDR2 are MNHEY and SVGAGI. The table lists this clonotype with a few counts. Its antigen is unidentified. TCRdb fed the reads into MiXCR, producing one record per CDR3 protein. Of about 160,000 distinct CDR3 sequences in the sample, about a fifth were seen once. The chain has TRBV6-5 and TRBJ2-7; possible D gene TRBD2, 6 bases. The sample was CD8+ T cells from cultured PBMCs, taken from culture after CMV antigen stimulation. The sequence came from a human donor in good health (CMV status not recorded). Some clones in this sample may be carry-over from other donors' samples. This chain's CDR3 is CASSFAGGDYYEQYF. DNA for the CDR3: TGTGCCAGCAGTTTCGCCGGAGGGGATTACTACGAGCAGTACTTC.